This TCR beta chain was identified during a study of beta chain features in type 1 diabetes. Study details: Across every sample, 107,917,701 sorted cells were examined in total.

This clone turned up a few times. The antigen remains unidentified. Expressed TCRB transcripts were sequenced, since all the RNA that had been isolated was reverse transcribed. Sequencing used immunoSEQ multiplex PCR; TCRdb keeps in-frame clones, though not all of them. The sample has 150,000 to 190,000 clones, 8.1% seen once. Sampling consisted of one heparinised blood draw per donor, averaging roughly 100 mL. Sorting with CD45RO/CCR7/CD25/CD127/CD95/CD27 yielded naive, central memory, regulatory and stem-like memory CD4+ cells. V was clipped by 10 bases and J by 6 bases, with 13 bases between them. Germline loops: CDR1 MNHNS, CDR2 SASEGT. The length of the CDR3 is 12 residues. The study's findings and limits: Naive, central memory and Treg TCRB repertoires appeared more alike in patients than in healthy donors.

This TCR came from a man aged 18-30 years in good health. This chain joins TRBV6-1 and TRBJ1-5; a possible D gene is TRBD1 (6 bases). Input material: central memory CD4+ T cells from blood. DNA of the CDR3: TGTGCCACCCACAGGGAGGGTCAGCCCCAGCATTTT. This sequence encodes CATHREGQPQHF.